Shown below are 14 T cell receptor beta chains from a single sample sequenced in a study of tissue T cells after allogeneic stem cell transplantation. Sequenced by immunoSEQ multiplex PCR; TCRdb stores in-frame clones only, minus some. The table lists approximately 50,000 clones, about 73% of them singletons. The sequencing sample was made of sorted cells pooled from one or two spleens. Source of these receptors: a pool of C57BL/6 mice in good health.

In the case of this clone: Mouse names are used for the genes. CDR3 loop: CASSPTANTEVFF. Partial CDR3 DNA: TGTGCCAGCAGCCCGACAGCAAACACAGAAGTCTTC. The V and J genes are TRBV5 and TRBJ1-1; D may be TRBD1 (5 bases). Coverage ceases 1 residue before the CDR3 finishes, and the germline J gene fills in the end. Germline CDR1 and CDR2: LGHNA and YNLKQL (reference sequence). The CDR3 sequence is 13 residues long. V dropped 4 bases and J dropped 0 bases, with 6 bases sitting between them.

As concerns this clone: Mouse gene names apply. The read ends 1 residue early relative to the CDR3; the germline J gene fills the gap. The chain carries TRBV31 and TRBJ1-4; possible D gene TRBD1, 6 bases. The CDR3 loop spans 13 amino acids. Trimming left V 1 base short and J 4 bases short, with 7 bases between. Germline CDR1 reads GKSSPN; CDR2 reads SITVG. CDR3 DNA, as far as it was read: TGTGCCTGGAGTCGGGACAACAACGAAAGATTATTT. This encodes CAWSRDNNERLF. In full, the CDR3 is CAWSRDNNERLFF.

This clone was counted a single time. Genes and germline are mouse. Sequencing ends 1 residue short of the CDR3 end; the germline J gene provides the rest. J is TRBJ2-2 and V is TRBV13-2, with D unclear. The CDR3 spans 15 residues. The germline V gene encodes CDR1 NNHNN and CDR2 SYGAGS (reference sequence). Trimming took off 1 base at V and 0 bases at J, with 7 bases between the two ends. CDR3 DNA, as far as it was read: TGTGCCAGCGGTGATAGAGATGCAAACACCGGGCAGCTCTAC. Its protein product is CASGDRDANTGQLY. The whole CDR3 sequence is CASGDRDANTGQLYF.

Notes on this clone: The gene names here belong to mouse. The same CDR3 also results from other DNA sequences found in this sample. The CDR3 is CAWSLSQNTLYF. Incomplete CDR3 DNA: TGTGCCTGGAGTCTTAGTCAAAACACCTTGTAC. The genes are TRBV31 and TRBJ2-4; D is ambiguous. The CDR3 goes on 1 residue after the read ends, and that part is filled in from the germline J gene. V lost 0 bases and J lost 0, with 1 base in between. CDR3 length: 12 residues. CDR1 is GKSSPN and CDR2 is SITVG in the germline V gene.

In its sample, this clone was seen a few times. The gene symbols are mouse symbols. The part of the CDR3 DNA that was read is TGTGCCAGCAGTCTTGGGCAGTATGAACAGTAC. Protein: CASSLGQYEQY. The whole CDR3 reads CASSLGQYEQYF. This chain links TRBV24 with TRBJ2-7; D gene uncertain. With the read ending 1 residue before the CDR3 end, the germline J gene is used to fill in that end. This CDR3 region has 12 residues. From germline, CDR1 is KGHTA and CDR2 FRNEEI. Trimming cost V 3 bases and J 4 bases, with 7 bases left between them.

In regard to this clone: The genes and germline here are from mouse. The read comes to an end 1 residue before the CDR3 does, leaving the germline J gene to fill in the end. Different DNA sequences within this sample yield the same CDR3. The gene calls are TRBV1 and TRBJ1-5, with 7 bases lining up with TRBD1. The CDR3 totals 14 residues. CDR1 is NSQYPW and CDR2 is LRSPGD in the germline V gene (reference sequence). The V gene end was trimmed by 4 bases and the J gene end by 1 base; junction bases not matched to a gene: 1. The covered CDR3 bases are TGCACCTGCAGTGAGACAGGGAACAACCAGGCTCCGCTT. It yields the protein CTCSETGNNQAPL. From start to end, the CDR3 is CTCSETGNNQAPLF. Looking up the rest from reference TRBV1 and TRBJ1-5 gives the full variable domain: VTLLEQNPRWRLVPRGQAVNLRCILKNSQYPWMSWYQQDLQKQLQWLFTLRSPGDKEVKSLPGADYLATRVTDTELRLQVANMSQGRTLYCTCSETGNNQAPLFGEGTRLSVL.

This clone appeared a few times. Gene names follow the mouse nomenclature. The read stops 1 residue short of the end of the CDR3; the missing end is completed from the germline J gene. V usage is TRBV16 and J usage is TRBJ2-7, with 7 bases lining up with TRBD2. The CDR3 is 16 amino acids. V shed 0 bases, J shed 1 base, and the junction held 6 bases outside the gene matches. The germline gives CDR1 SGHSA, CDR2 FRNQAP. The covered CDR3 bases are TGTGCAAGCAGCTTAGAGCCCCCTGGGGGTTCCTATGAACAGTAC. As protein: CASSLEPPGGSYEQY. The CDR3 reads in full as CASSLEPPGGSYEQYF.

Concerning this clone: Gene labels here are mouse ones. Read coverage stops 1 residue before the CDR3 terminus; the germline J gene supplies the remainder. The J gene is TRBJ2-4, the V gene TRBV19; D gene ambiguous. This CDR3 spans 12 amino acids. V lost 5 bases to trimming and J lost 0 bases, with 4 bases between them. CDR1 FNHDT and CDR2 SITEND come from the germline V gene (reference sequence). The CDR3 reads CASRQSQNTLYF. CDR3 bases read: TGTGCCAGCAGACAGAGTCAAAACACCTTGTAC. Variable domain in full (rest from reference TRBV19 and TRBJ2-4): GGIITQTPKFLIGQEGQKLTLKCQQNFNHDTMYWYRQDSGKGLRLIYYSITENDLQKGDLSEGYDASREKKSSFSLTVTSAQKNEMAVFLCASRQSQNTLYFGAGTRLSVL.

Of note for this clone: The genes and germline here are from mouse. The read ends 1 residue shy of where the CDR3 ends; the end is completed using the germline J gene. This rearrangement joins TRBV1 to TRBJ1-2; D unresolved. Germline CDR1 and CDR2: NSQYPW and LRSPGD (reference sequence). The CDR3 sequence is 14 residues long. Trimming cost V 0 bases and J 2 bases, with 7 bases left between them. CDR3 in amino acids: CTCSADPLNSDYTF. The sequenced part of the CDR3 DNA is TGCACCTGCAGTGCAGATCCGCTCAACTCCGACTACACC. Full variable domain (missing parts from reference TRBV1 and TRBJ1-2): VTLLEQNPRWRLVPRGQAVNLRCILKNSQYPWMSWYQQDLQKQLQWLFTLRSPGDKEVKSLPGADYLATRVTDTELRLQVANMSQGRTLYCTCSADPLNSDYTFGSGTRLLVI.

As regards this clone: Gene names and germline match the mouse. The read ends 1 residue early relative to the CDR3; the germline J gene fills the gap. The chain is built from TRBV13-2 and TRBJ2-5, with 10 bases lining up with TRBD2. Germline V gives CDR1 NNHNN, CDR2 SYGAGS (reference sequence). The CDR3 has 14 residues. J lost 4 bases, V lost 3 bases, and 2 bases had no gene match. The part of the CDR3 DNA that was read is TGTGCCAGCGGTGTCGGGACTGGGGAAGACACCCAGTAC. Its protein product is CASGVGTGEDTQY. The CDR3 reads in full as CASGVGTGEDTQYF.

As regards this clone: Mouse germline and gene names are used. The sequence runs out 1 residue before the end of the CDR3; the remainder is reconstructed from the germline J gene. V usage is TRBV23 and J usage is TRBJ2-1; TRBD1, the table's D call, lacks a check against the DNA. The CDR3 is 16 residues long. Per the germline V gene, CDR1 is KGHTA and CDR2 is FQNQQP. Partial CDR3 DNA: TGCTCCAGCAGTCAATCCGGCCAGGGGGCTTATGCTGAGCAGTTC. Translating gives CSSSQSGQGAYAEQF. The entire CDR3 reads CSSSQSGQGAYAEQFF.

Details on this clone: Genes and germline are mouse. The CDR3 end falls 1 residue outside the read, so it is completed with the germline J gene. The chain is built from TRBV13-2 and TRBJ1-3; no reliable D call. Trimming pared 0 bases from V and 0 bases from J, leaving 7 bases between. The CDR3 sequence is 15 residues long. CDR1 NNHNN and CDR2 SYGAGS come from the germline V gene (reference sequence). The covered CDR3 bases are TGTGCCAGCGGTGATGCCGGGTCTTCTGGAAATACGCTCTAT. Encoded protein: CASGDAGSSGNTLY. The whole CDR3 is CASGDAGSSGNTLYF.

As for this clone: Gene names refer to mouse genes. The CDR3 extends 1 residue past the end of the read, so its final part is completed from the germline J gene. This chain uses TRBV15 with TRBJ2-5, with TRBD1 identical over 8 bases. This CDR3 region has 14 residues. The germline CDR1 and CDR2 sequences are SGHND and FRSKSL. V shed 1 base, J shed 4 bases, and the junction held 1 base outside the gene matches. CDR3 DNA (partial): TGTGCCAGCAGTTTAGGGACAGGGAAAGACACCCAGTAC. Its translation: CASSLGTGKDTQY. The complete CDR3 sequence is CASSLGTGKDTQYF.

With respect to this clone: These gene names are mouse names. The read falls 1 residue short of the CDR3 end, and the missing part is taken from the germline J gene. The chain has TRBV1 and TRBJ2-3; TRBD2 matches at 11 bases. The trim removed 1 base at V and 3 bases at J, leaving 3 bases unmatched. Germline-derived CDR1 and CDR2 are NSQYPW and LRSPGD (reference sequence). CDR3 size: 16 residues. The chain's CDR3 is CTCSAGTGGRAETLYF. Incomplete CDR3 DNA: TGCACCTGCAGTGCAGGGACTGGGGGGAGGGCAGAAACGCTGTAT.